This T cell receptor beta chain was sequenced in a study of breast tumors, draining lymph nodes, adjacent tissues. Study conclusions and caveats: That most tumor T cells come from lymph nodes remained unproven. Findings are consistent with lymph node origin and intratumoral expansion of most tumor T cells. Tumors had less TCR diversity than lymph nodes, more than nontumor tissue. Luminal-like breast cancer showed significantly higher tumor–nontumor repertoire similarity than basal-like.

Each CDR3 protein is one row after TCRdb ran MiXCR on the multiplex PCR reads. The top ten hold about 2.4% of the sample, which has tens of thousands of distinct CDR3 sequences, roughly 19% seen once. Concerning this clonotype itself: The antigen is not known. A much bigger clone sits one base away, suggesting this may be a read error.

Axillary draining lymph nodes of breast cancer patients supplied the node samples. The sample was axillary lymph node tissue. The receptor's source is a female donor with breast cancer. Some clones in this sample may be carry-over from other donors' samples.

CDR3 in amino acids: CASSSKATYEQYF. In DNA form, the CDR3 reads TGTGCCAGCAGCTCAAAGGCTACTTACGAGCAGTACTTC. This sequence joins TRBV7-2 and TRBJ2-7; no clear D. The CDR3 has 13 amino acids. The germline CDR1 and CDR2 sequences are SGHTA and FQGNSA. Trimming took off 4 bases at V and 4 bases at J, with 11 bases between the two ends.